The 32 T cell receptor beta chains presented below share a single source sample, sequenced in a study of graft-versus-host responses after intestinal transplantation. Intraepithelial and lamina propria lymphocytes were released after the graft tissue was processed. Assay used: immunoSEQ multiplex PCR; TCRdb lists only in-frame clones, some missing. In the table there are about 14,000 clones, around 63% of which are singletons. The starting material was ileum tissue, obtained 524 days after transplant. The source of these receptors is a human patient who received an intestinal transplant, so some T cells may come from the graft donor.

This clone was seen a few times. The rearrangement joins TRBV11-3 to TRBJ1-2; D possibly corresponds to TRBD1 (6 bases). Between the trimmed V and J ends, which lost 5 bases and 5 bases, there was a span of 9 bases. CDR1 is SGHNT and CDR2 is YENEEA in the germline V gene. CDR3 length: 12 residues. Written as DNA, the CDR3 is TGTGCCAGCAGCCGCACAGGGTATGGCTACACCTTC. Protein: CASSRTGYGYTF.

By share of the sample, this clone is medium-sized. The chain links TRBV6-1 to TRBJ2-5, with 10 bases matching TRBD1. Germline V lookup: CDR1 MNHNS, CDR2 SASEGT. J was trimmed by 0 bases and V by 4 bases; bases with no gene match: 8. The CDR3 sequence is 17 residues long. CDR3 DNA: TGTGCCAGCAGTGGACTTGTGGGACAGGGGTACCAAGAGACCCAGTACTTC. Translated: CASSGLVGQGYQETQYF.

J is TRBJ1-2 and V is TRBV5-1; 12 nucleotides align to TRBD1. With V trimmed by 4 bases and J by 7 bases, 8 bases remained unmatched. The CDR3 spans 15 residues. The V gene's germline CDR1 is SGHRS and CDR2 YFSETQ. CDR3 protein: CASSIPGQGASGYTF. The CDR3 DNA is TGCGCCAGCAGCATACCGGGACAGGGGGCCAGTGGCTACACCTTC.

The chain links TRBV29-1 to TRBJ2-5, with 9 bases aligning to TRBD1. Unmatched junction bases numbered 5, after V lost 7 bases and J lost 5 bases. The germline CDR1 and CDR2 sequences are SQVTM and ANQGSEA. CDR3 size: 12 residues. The CDR3 DNA is TGCAGCGGTACAGGGGGCGAGGAGACCCAGTACTTC. It translates to CSGTGGEETQYF. Combining the CDR3 with reference TRBV29-1 and TRBJ2-5 gives the whole variable domain SAVISQKPSRDICQRGTSLTIQCQVDSQVTMMFWYRQQPGQSLTLIATANQGSEATYESGFVIDKFPISRPNLTFSTLTVSNMSPEDSSIYLCSGTGGEETQYFGPGTRLLVL.

The gene calls are TRBV21-1 and TRBJ1-5; the D segment call TRBD1 is taken from the table without a DNA check. TRBV21-1 is a known pseudogene. The CDR3 extends over 17 amino acids. CDR3 in amino acids: CASSKVRQQYSNQPQHF. CDR3 sequence (DNA): TGTGCCAGCAGCAAAGTCCGACAGCAATATAGCAATCAGCCCCAGCATTTT.

The V and J genes are TRBV19 and TRBJ1-1; TRBD1 agrees at 7 bases. V shed 6 bases and J 0 bases; nucleotides not matched to a gene: 1. Germline-derived CDR1 and CDR2 are LNHDA and SQIVND (reference sequence). This CDR3 has 13 residues. The DNA of the CDR3 is TGTGCCAGTAGCGACAGGGTGAACACTGAAGCTTTCTTT. Translation: CASSDRVNTEAFF.

The chain is built from TRBV7-9 and TRBJ1-1; D is possibly TRBD1 (6 bases). CDR1 SEHNR and CDR2 FQNEAQ come from the germline V gene (reference sequence). CDR3 length: 16 amino acids. With 11 bases removed from V and 0 bases from J, the gap between germline ends came to 22 bases. This CDR3 is CAFDQWTASMNTEAFF. Here the CDR3 DNA reads TGTGCCTTCGATCAGTGGACAGCTTCCATGAACACTGAAGCTTTCTTT.

This clone has a handful of counts. The V call is TRBV7-6, the J call TRBJ2-1; 7 bases map to TRBD1. CDR1 and CDR2 from the germline V gene are SGHVS and FNYEAQ. There are 17 residues in the CDR3. The V gene end was trimmed by 2 bases and the J gene end by 3 bases; junction bases not matched to a gene: 10. The CDR3 sequence: CASSLLGQGVIYNEQFF. CDR3 nucleotide sequence: TGTGCCAGCAGCTTATTAGGGCAGGGGGTGATCTACAATGAGCAGTTCTTC.

V is TRBV19 and J is TRBJ2-3, with D possibly being TRBD2 (6 bases). CDR1 is LNHDA and CDR2 is SQIVND in the germline V gene (reference sequence). The CDR3 sequence is 15 residues long. V was pared by 5 bases and J by 0 bases, with 12 bases between. The chain's CDR3 is CASSDRGYSTDTQYF. As DNA, the CDR3 is TGTGCCAGTAGTGACCGGGGGTATAGCACAGATACGCAGTATTTT. Full variable domain (remainder filled in from reference TRBV19 and TRBJ2-3): DGGITQSPKYLFRKEGQNVTLSCEQNLNHDAMYWYRQDPGQGLRLIYYSQIVNDFQKGDIAEGYSVSREKKESFPLTVTSAQKNPTAFYLCASSDRGYSTDTQYFGPGTRLTVL.

The V gene is TRBV9, the J gene TRBJ2-2, with 9 positions matching TRBD2. Trimming at V came to 0 bases and at J to 4 bases, leaving 1 base not matched to a gene. CDR3 length equals 15 residues. The germline V gene has CDR1 SGDLS and CDR2 YYNGEE. CDR3 nucleotides: TGTGCCAGCAGCGTAGGGGGACTAGCCACCGGGGAGCTGTTTTTT. Translation gives CASSVGGLATGELFF. Drawing the rest from reference TRBV9 and TRBJ2-2, the complete variable domain is DSGVTQTPKHLITATGQRVTLRCSPRSGDLSVYWYQQSLDQGLQFLIQYYNGEERAKGNILERFSAQQFPDLHSELNLSSLELGDSALYFCASSVGGLATGELFFGEGSRLTVL.

CDR3 in amino acids: CASRDRVDEKLFF. The CDR3 DNA is TGCGCCAGCCGAGACAGGGTCGATGAAAAACTGTTTTTT. The rearrangement links TRBV5-1 to TRBJ1-4, with TRBD1 matching 7 bases. The germline gives CDR1 SGHRS, CDR2 YFSETQ. With V trimmed by 7 bases and J by 6 bases, 6 bases remained unmatched. The CDR3 loop spans 13 amino acids.

The chain carries TRBV4-3 and TRBJ2-2, with 10 nucleotides matching TRBD2. There are 17 residues in the CDR3. In germline, CDR1 is LGHNA, CDR2 YSLEER. J gave up 5 bases and V 3 bases, and 9 bases lay outside the gene matches. The CDR3 spells CASSHVLAGATTGELFF. The DNA for the CDR3 is TGCGCCAGCAGCCATGTCCTAGCGGGGGCCACTACCGGGGAGCTGTTTTTT.

The J gene is TRBJ1-2, the V gene TRBV9, with a tentative D call TRBD1 (5 bases). Germline V gene lookup returns CDR1 SGDLS and CDR2 YYNGEE. V was shortened by 0 bases and J by 4 bases, with 10 bases between the two germline ends. The CDR3 is 14 amino acids. The CDR3 protein is CASSVDGGGYGYTF. The CDR3 DNA follows: TGTGCCAGCAGCGTAGACGGGGGGGGCTATGGCTACACCTTC.

The V and J genes are TRBV18 and TRBJ2-1, with TRBD1 matching over 8 bases. V shed 1 base, J shed 12 bases, and the junction held 2 bases outside the gene matches. The CDR3 extends over 12 amino acids. The germline gives CDR1 KGHSH, CDR2 LQKENI. DNA for the CDR3: TGTGCCAGCTCACCACGAGACAGGGGGCAGTTCTTC. Translating it yields CASSPRDRGQFF.

This clone was detected a few times. An end of the junction differs from the germline gene, which may be a read error. The rearrangement uses TRBV10-3 and TRBJ2-7; 8 nucleotides agree with TRBD2. The CDR3 loop spans 15 amino acids. Germline V gene data show CDR1 as ENHRY and CDR2 as SYGVKD. CDR3 region: CASSFQGGGTYEQYF. Written as DNA, the CDR3 is TGTGCCAGCAGTTTTCAGGGCGGGGGGACCTACGAGCAGTACTTC.

By frequency in the sample, this clone is medium-sized. The chain has TRBV27 and TRBJ2-7, with 8 bases aligning to TRBD1. V was clipped by 5 bases and J by 2 bases; unmatched bases: 8. There are 15 residues in the CDR3. The V gene's germline CDR1 is MNHEY and CDR2 SMNVEV (reference sequence). This CDR3 is CASSKSRQGTYEQYF. In DNA, the CDR3 is TGTGCCAGCAGTAAGTCTCGACAGGGGACCTACGAGCAGTACTTC.

This clone turned up a few times. The V gene is TRBV19, the J gene TRBJ1-1; tentatively, D is TRBD1 (5 bases). From germline, CDR1 is LNHDA and CDR2 SQIVND (reference sequence). Trimming stripped 6 bases from V and 8 bases from J, with 19 bases between. The CDR3 is 14 residues long. This CDR3 is CASRISTGGLEAFF. DNA for the CDR3: TGTGCCAGTAGAATAAGTACGGGGGGGTTAGAAGCTTTCTTT.

The J gene is TRBJ1-1, the V gene TRBV4-3, with unresolved D. CDR3 size: 13 residues. Germline V gene lookup returns CDR1 LGHNA and CDR2 YSLEER. Trimming shortened V by 0 bases and J by 1 base, and 3 bases separated the two germline ends. The DNA of the CDR3 is TGCGCCAGCAGCCAAGACAGGAACACTGAAGCTTTCTTT. Amino acids: CASSQDRNTEAFF.

V is TRBV7-2 and J is TRBJ2-1; 11 positions agree with TRBD2. The CDR3 spans 19 residues. V shed 5 bases and J 0 bases; nucleotides not matched to a gene: 12. The germline V gene encodes CDR1 SGHTA and CDR2 FQGNSA. The CDR3 reads CASSPNHRSGGASYNEQFF. Here the CDR3 DNA reads TGTGCCAGCAGCCCTAACCATCGTAGCGGGGGGGCCTCCTACAATGAGCAGTTCTTC.

The genes are TRBV1 and TRBJ1-5. TRBV1 is described as a pseudogene. CDR3 length: 17 amino acids. CDR3 protein: CTSSQEAGGPFNQPQHF. The CDR3 DNA reads TGCACCAGCAGCCAAGAGGCGGGGGGCCCATTCAATCAGCCCCAGCATTTT.

V gene TRBV4-3 combines with J gene TRBJ1-1; D may be TRBD1 (6 bases). Deletions cut 1 base from V and 4 bases from J, with 16 bases between. This CDR3 comprises 16 residues. Germline CDR1 LGHNA, CDR2 YSLEER. DNA of the CDR3: TGCGCCAGCAGCCAAGCCCCCGCGACAGGAATCACTGAAGCTTTCTTT. Protein product: CASSQAPATGITEAFF.

The chain carries TRBV29-1 and TRBJ2-3; 9 bases agree with TRBD2. Looked up from germline, CDR1 is SQVTM and CDR2 is ANQGSEA. This CDR3 has 16 residues. After removal of 0 bases from V and 4 bases from J, the junction contained 8 bases not matched to a gene. The chain's CDR3 is CSVEDWDGGGADTQYF. The CDR3 bases are TGCAGCGTTGAAGATTGGGACGGCGGGGGGGCAGATACGCAGTATTTT.

The chain recombines TRBV19 with TRBJ2-4, with D unresolved. The CDR3 runs 16 residues. With 5 bases removed from V and 0 bases from J, the gap between germline ends came to 14 bases. Germline values: CDR1 LNHDA, CDR2 SQIVND (reference sequence). The CDR3 protein is CASSGAGQIAKNIQYF. The CDR3 DNA reads as TGTGCCAGTAGTGGTGCAGGTCAGATAGCCAAAAACATTCAGTACTTC.

The chain combines TRBV18 with TRBJ2-2; 7 nucleotides line up with TRBD1. The ends lost 6 bases at V and 2 bases at J; junction bases unmatched: 6. Germline V gene sequence: CDR1 KGHSH, CDR2 LQKENI. There are 15 residues in the CDR3. Here the CDR3 DNA reads TGTGCCAGCTCGCCCGGGACAGCTAACACCGGGGAGCTGTTTTTT. It translates to CASSPGTANTGELFF.

The chain has TRBV30 and TRBJ2-1; TRBD2 agrees at 8 bases. V was clipped by 5 bases and J by 8 bases; unmatched bases: 11. This CDR3 comprises 14 residues. Germline CDR1 reads GTSNPN; CDR2 reads SVGIG (reference sequence). CDR3 bases: TGTGCCTGGGCAGCGGGGGCTGGGTTCCATGAGCAGTTCTTC. Translation gives CAWAAGAGFHEQFF. Using reference TRBV30 and TRBJ2-1 for the parts outside the CDR3, the full variable domain is SQTIHQWPATLVQPVGSPLSLECTVEGTSNPNLYWYRQAAGRGLQLLFYSVGIGQISSEVPQNLSASRPQDRQFILSSKKLLLSDSGFYLCAWAAGAGFHEQFFGPGTRLTVL.

This clone was picked up a small number of times. The chain carries TRBV6-6 and TRBJ1-4; D perhaps matches TRBD1 (6 bases). The germline V and J ends were trimmed by 6 bases and 8 bases, with 13 bases remaining between them. The CDR3 is made up of 13 amino acids. Per the germline V gene, CDR1 is MNHNY and CDR2 is SVGAGI (reference sequence). CDR3 amino acids: CASSPGEWEKLFF. As DNA, the CDR3 is TGTGCCAGCAGCCCAGGGGAATGGGAAAAACTGTTTTTT.

The V call is TRBV5-8, the J call TRBJ1-4; 7 nucleotides match TRBD1. The CDR3 is 18 amino acids. CDR1 and CDR2 (germline): SGHTS, YDEGEE. Trimming removed 4 bases from V and 4 bases from J; junction bases left unmatched: 16. CDR3 nucleotide sequence: TGTGCCAGCAGCGGATCGACAGGGCCCGATTTTTATAATGAAAAACTGTTTTTT. Protein sequence: CASSGSTGPDFYNEKLFF.

V usage is TRBV29-1 and J usage is TRBJ2-3; D gene uncertain. Germline lookup yields CDR1 SQVTM and CDR2 ANQGSEA. The CDR3 spans 14 residues. Between the trimmed V and J ends, which lost 4 bases and 1 base, there was a span of 12 bases. The CDR3 nucleotides are TGCAGCGTTGTGGCTGTCGGAGGCACAGATACGCAGTATTTT. Its translation: CSVVAVGGTDTQYF.

The rearrangement links TRBV6-1 to TRBJ2-3; 14 bases match TRBD2. CDR3 length: 14 amino acids. Germline V lookup: CDR1 MNHNS, CDR2 SASEGT. Germline trimming cut 10 bases from V and 3 bases from J; bases unmatched to any gene: 3. CDR3 coding DNA: TGTGCCATCCGACTAGCGGGGGGGACAGATACGCAGTATTTT. Protein product: CAIRLAGGTDTQYF.

This clone has more than one count but fewer than ten. The chain combines TRBV7-9 with TRBJ2-7; 8 bases are shared with TRBD1. The CDR3 length is 14 residues. Germline V gene data show CDR1 as SEHNR and CDR2 as FQNEAQ (reference sequence). The V segment lost 5 bases and the J segment 1 base; nucleotides outside the gene matches: 4. CDR3 nucleotide sequence: TGTGCCAGCAGCGAGGGACAGGTTTCCTACGAGCAGTACTTC. Translating gives CASSEGQVSYEQYF.

This clone was seen a few times. The gene calls are TRBV14 and TRBJ1-4; no clear D. This CDR3 contains 17 residues. V was pared by 0 bases and J by 6 bases, with 17 bases between. Germline V gene sequence: CDR1 SGHDN, CDR2 FVKESK. CDR3 sequence: CASSQDPSGIGYEKLFF. In DNA, the CDR3 is TGTGCCAGCAGCCAAGACCCTTCAGGAATTGGCTATGAAAAACTGTTTTTT.

This clone was found a few times. The rearrangement links TRBV25-1 to TRBJ1-2; D call uncertain. The CDR3 covers 14 residues. Deletions cut 1 base from V and 4 bases from J, with 10 bases between. CDR1 is MGHDK, CDR2 SYGVNS, per germline. The CDR3 sequence is CASSELDSFYGYTF. CDR3 in DNA: TGTGCCAGCAGTGAATTAGACTCCTTCTATGGCTACACCTTC.